Below, 9 T cell receptor beta chains from the same sample are listed, as sequenced in a study of identical twins. TCRdb redid the calling of the 5' RACE reads with MiXCR, one entry per CDR3 protein. The table shows 450,000 or so distinct CDR3 sequences, with 20% to 25% occurring only once. The data were also submitted as part of a second study, on T cells expressing NK-cell markers.

The sequencing sample was made of CD4+ T cells sorted from blood. The receptor set was obtained from a young woman in good health.

The CDR3 sequence is CAWSGLAGGYEQFF. Here the CDR3 DNA reads TGTGCCTGGAGTGGGCTAGCGGGAGGGTATGAGCAGTTCTTC. The rearrangement links TRBV30 to TRBJ2-1; 12 bases are a match to TRBD2. J lost 8 bases, V lost 1 base, and 3 bases had no gene match. Germline V gives CDR1 GTSNPN, CDR2 SVGIG (reference sequence). The CDR3 is 14 residues long.

The chain recombines TRBV5-1 with TRBJ2-3, with D unclear. The length of the CDR3 is 14 residues. Trimming shortened V by 5 bases and J by 6 bases, and 16 bases separated the two germline ends. Per the germline V gene, CDR1 is SGHRS and CDR2 is YFSETQ. The CDR3 protein is CASRSKPGQDTQYF. DNA of the CDR3: TGCGCCAGCAGGTCTAAGCCGGGTCAGGATACGCAGTATTTT. Supplemented by reference TRBV5-1 and TRBJ2-3, the full variable domain reads KAGVTQTPRYLIKTRGQQVTLSCSPISGHRSVSWYQQTPGQGLQFLFEYFSETQRNKGNFPGRFSGRQFSNSRSEMNVSTLELGDSALYLCASRSKPGQDTQYFGPGTRLTVL.

The rearrangement links TRBV5-6 to TRBJ1-2; 7 bases map to TRBD1. After removal of 1 base from V and 6 bases from J, the junction contained 3 bases not matched to a gene. CDR3 length equals 13 residues. The germline CDR1 and CDR2 sequences are SGHDT and YYEEEE. CDR3 residues: CASSLNRGDGYTF. The CDR3 DNA sequence: TGTGCCAGCAGCTTGAACAGGGGCGATGGCTACACCTTC. The entire variable domain, with the rest obtained from reference TRBV5-6 and TRBJ1-2, is as follows: DAGVTQSPTHLIKTRGQQVTLRCSPKSGHDTVSWYQQALGQGPQFIFQYYEEEERQRGNFPDRFSGHQFPNYSSELNVNALLLGDSALYLCASSLNRGDGYTFGSGTRLTVV.

The gene calls are TRBV20-1 and TRBJ2-1; D is unresolved. The CDR3 loop spans 14 amino acids. Germline V gives CDR1 DFQATT, CDR2 SNEGSKA (reference sequence). V was pared by 5 bases and J by 6 bases, with 17 bases between. CDR3 coding DNA: TGCAGTGCTCCTAACCCCCGTTGGTTCAATGAGCAGTTCTTC. Translating gives CSAPNPRWFNEQFF.

The gene calls are TRBV28 and TRBJ2-1, with TRBD1 matching 8 bases. Germline assignment: CDR1 MDHEN and CDR2 SYDVKM. This CDR3 comprises 14 residues. V shed 5 bases, J shed 5 bases, and the junction held 5 bases outside the gene matches. CDR3 nucleotides: TGTGCCAGCAGTCCCCTGGACAGGGACAATGAGCAGTTCTTC. Translating gives CASSPLDRDNEQFF.

Only a few counts were recorded for this clonotype. The CDR3 reads CASKSSGTYEQYF. The CDR3 nucleotides are TGTGCCAGCAAGTCTAGCGGAACCTACGAGCAGTACTTC. The J gene is TRBJ2-7, the V gene TRBV6-6, with 7 bases identical to TRBD2. CDR1 and CDR2 from the germline V gene are MNHNY and SVGAGI (reference sequence). The CDR3 covers 13 residues. V shed 7 bases, J shed 2 bases, and the junction held 5 bases outside the gene matches.

The gene calls are TRBV20-1 and TRBJ2-5; possible D gene TRBD2, 6 bases. V shed 1 base and J shed 4 bases, with 13 bases lying between them. The length of the CDR3 is 14 residues. Germline lookup yields CDR1 DFQATT and CDR2 SNEGSKA (reference sequence). CDR3 sequence: CSARAASEGETQYF. The CDR3, as DNA: TGCAGTGCTAGAGCGGCTAGCGAGGGAGAGACCCAGTACTTC.

The chain recombines TRBV20-1 with TRBJ2-6; 8 nucleotides match TRBD2. The CDR3 runs 17 residues. V lost 6 bases and J lost 2; bases outside the gene matches: 12. In germline, CDR1 is DFQATT, CDR2 SNEGSKA (reference sequence). The CDR3 DNA reads as TGCAGTGCCCGGGTCGCGGGAGGTAGGGCTGGGGCCAACGTCCTGACTTTC. Its translation is CSARVAGGRAGANVLTF.

J is TRBJ1-1 and V is TRBV20-1; D possibly corresponds to TRBD1 (6 bases). With 3 bases removed from V and 4 bases from J, the gap between germline ends came to 12 bases. Germline CDR1 and CDR2: DFQATT and SNEGSKA (reference sequence). The CDR3 runs 13 residues. As DNA, the CDR3 is TGCAGTGCTAGGAGGGGGGAGGGCACTGAAGCTTTCTTT. Its protein is CSARRGEGTEAFF.